The 2 T cell receptor beta chains below all came from one sample that was sequenced in a study of T cells in tuberculosis. Thawed, overnight-rested PBMC were stained with GMM-loaded CD1B tetramer, viability dye and anti-CD3, then sorted. C32 glucose monomycolate from Rhodococcus equi was loaded onto the CD1B tetramers. Method: immunoSEQ multiplex PCR; TCRdb's copy keeps in-frame clones and lacks some. The table includes about 59,000 clones, approximately 81% detected once. Material for sequencing was CD1b-GMM tetramer-negative cells sorted from PBMCs. These receptors came from an adult woman with latent tuberculosis.

A few counts support this clone. The chain recombines TRBV2 with TRBJ1-5; tentative D call: TRBD1 (6 bases). V was clipped by 6 bases and J by 4 bases, with 19 bases between them. The CDR3 totals 16 residues. Germline V lookup: CDR1 SNHLY, CDR2 FYNNEI. The CDR3 nucleotides are TGTGCCAGCAGGGCCCGGGGGGCGGTCTTGAATCAGCCCCAGCATTTT. It codes for CASRARGAVLNQPQHF.

CDR3 bases: TGTGCCAGCAGCTCCGGGCGGACAGCGAGGGACGAGCAGTACTTC. Its translation is CASSSGRTARDEQYF. This chain connects TRBV7-3 to TRBJ2-7; D is possibly TRBD1 (6 bases). The V and J ends lost 4 bases and 5 bases respectively, with 18 bases between them. The CDR3 has 15 residues. The germline V gene encodes CDR1 SGHTA and CDR2 FQGTGA.